The 11 T cell receptor beta chains listed next were all sequenced from one sample in a study of glioma-infiltrating T cells after dendritic cell vaccination. TCRdb's copy holds only in-frame clones and misses some; the assay was immunoSEQ multiplex PCR. The sample shows 98,000 or so clones, around 80% of them seen only once. Time point described: after dendritic cell vaccination, including at tumor progression/relapse. The sequenced sample was blood, obtained after dendritic cell vaccination. The receptors shown here come from a human donor with glioblastoma.

V usage is TRBV19 and J usage is TRBJ1-2; TRBD1 matches 8 bases. This CDR3 has 16 amino acids. After removal of 6 bases from V and 0 bases from J, the junction contained 9 bases not matched to a gene. CDR1 is LNHDA and CDR2 is SQIVND in the germline V gene (reference sequence). The chain's CDR3 is CASSDLTGAANYGYTF. Written as DNA, the CDR3 is TGTGCCAGTAGCGACCTGACAGGGGCCGCTAACTATGGCTACACCTTC.

This chain connects TRBV25-1 to TRBJ2-3; 12 nucleotides align to TRBD2. CDR1 and CDR2 (germline): MGHDK, SYGVNS. V was pared by 3 bases and J by 5 bases, with 12 bases of the junction left unmatched. This CDR3 spans 18 amino acids. DNA for the CDR3: TGTGCCAGCAGTGATGCTAGCGGGAGGGCCCTCAAGGTAGATACGCAGTATTTT. Residues: CASSDASGRALKVDTQYF.

CDR3 sequence: CASKVGGFSDEQFF. CDR3 DNA: TGCGCCAGCAAGGTCGGGGGGTTTTCGGATGAGCAGTTCTTC. The chain joins TRBV5-1 to TRBJ2-1, with 7 bases that match TRBD2. The CDR3 contains 14 residues. CDR1 is SGHRS and CDR2 is YFSETQ in the germline V gene. V lost 6 bases, J lost 8 bases, and 11 bases stayed unmatched.

This sequence joins TRBV10-3 and TRBJ1-1; D unresolved. This CDR3 is built from 14 residues. From germline, CDR1 is ENHRY and CDR2 SYGVKD. V was cut by 3 bases and J by 4 bases, with 12 bases left in between. CDR3 residues: CAISDEGGITEAFF. As DNA, the CDR3 is TGTGCCATCAGTGATGAGGGCGGGATCACTGAAGCTTTCTTT.

The V call is TRBV7-9, the J call TRBJ2-5; D perhaps matches TRBD1 (5 bases). V was cut by 5 bases and J by 5 bases, with 15 bases left in between. Germline V lookup: CDR1 SEHNR, CDR2 FQNEAQ (reference sequence). The CDR3 sequence is 14 residues long. The CDR3 coding sequence is TGTGCCAGCAGCGCGACAGTTGAAGGGGAGACCCAGTACTTC. Protein sequence: CASSATVEGETQYF.

The chain is built from TRBV5-1 and TRBJ1-3, with unresolved D. Germline assignment: CDR1 SGHRS and CDR2 YFSETQ. The CDR3 sequence is 15 residues long. V gave up 4 bases and J gave up 5 bases, with 16 bases separating them. CDR3 nucleotide sequence: TGCGCCAGCAGCCCGGGAGCTCCCCGGAGAAACACCATATATTTT. Translated: CASSPGAPRRNTIYF. Complete variable domain (other parts from reference TRBV5-1 and TRBJ1-3): KAGVTQTPRYLIKTRGQQVTLSCSPISGHRSVSWYQQTPGQGLQFLFEYFSETQRNKGNFPGRFSGRQFSNSRSEMNVSTLELGDSALYLCASSPGAPRRNTIYFGEGSWLTVV.

The rearrangement links TRBV6-6 to TRBJ1-6, with a tentative D call TRBD1 (5 bases). Trimming stripped 2 bases from V and 8 bases from J, with 13 bases between. Per the germline V gene, CDR1 is MNHNY and CDR2 is SVGAGI (reference sequence). CDR3 length equals 15 residues. Written as DNA, the CDR3 is TGTGCCAGCAGTTACAGACAGTTGGGGCATTCACCCCTCCACTTT. It yields the protein CASSYRQLGHSPLHF.

This chain joins TRBV11-3 and TRBJ2-5, with D maybe TRBD1 (6 bases). Trimming took off 1 base at V and 1 base at J, with 13 bases between the two ends. CDR1 is SGHNT, CDR2 YENEEA, per germline. The CDR3 covers 16 residues. The CDR3 here is CASSLGTGQTQETQYF. For the CDR3, the DNA is TGTGCCAGCAGCTTAGGAACAGGGCAAACCCAAGAGACCCAGTACTTC.

The genes are TRBV6-5 and TRBJ2-6; D unresolved. There are 13 residues in the CDR3. Germline-derived CDR1 and CDR2 are MNHEY and SVGAGI. V lost 7 bases and J 6 bases, leaving 10 bases between the germline ends. CDR3 bases: TGTGCCAGCACCTCGGTTCTGGCCAACGTCCTGACTTTC. It specifies CASTSVLANVLTF.

The rearrangement uses TRBV5-6 and TRBJ1-2, with D possibly TRBD1 on 6 matching bases. Looked up from germline, CDR1 is SGHDT and CDR2 is YYEEEE. The CDR3 is made up of 14 amino acids. The V and J ends lost 4 bases and 1 base respectively, with 11 bases between them. CDR3 amino acids: CASSPTGFNYGYTF. The DNA for the CDR3 is TGTGCCAGCAGCCCGACAGGTTTTAACTATGGCTACACCTTC.

Notes on this clone: The same CDR3 also results from other DNA sequences found in this sample. This chain uses TRBV6-5 with TRBJ1-1, with D possibly matching TRBD1 (5 bases). The CDR3 loop spans 14 amino acids. V gave up 0 bases and J gave up 2 bases, with 7 bases separating them. Germline CDR1 is MNHEY and CDR2 is SVGAGI. DNA of the CDR3: TGTGCCAGCAGTTACTCGACAGTCAACACTGAAGCTTTCTTT. This translates into CASSYSTVNTEAFF.